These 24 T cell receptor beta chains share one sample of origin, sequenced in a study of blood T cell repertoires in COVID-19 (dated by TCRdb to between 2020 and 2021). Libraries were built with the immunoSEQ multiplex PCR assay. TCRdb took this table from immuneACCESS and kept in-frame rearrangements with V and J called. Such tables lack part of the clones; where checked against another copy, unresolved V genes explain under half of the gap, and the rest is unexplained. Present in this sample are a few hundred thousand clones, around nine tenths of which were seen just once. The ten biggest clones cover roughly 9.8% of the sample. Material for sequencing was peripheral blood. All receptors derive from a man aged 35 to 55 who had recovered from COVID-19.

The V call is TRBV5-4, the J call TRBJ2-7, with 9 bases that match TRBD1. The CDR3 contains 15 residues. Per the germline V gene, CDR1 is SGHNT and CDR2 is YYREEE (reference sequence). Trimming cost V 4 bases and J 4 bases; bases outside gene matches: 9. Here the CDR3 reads CASSLDRDRAYEQYF. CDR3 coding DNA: TGTGCCAGCAGCCTCGACCGGGACAGGGCGTACGAGCAGTACTTC.

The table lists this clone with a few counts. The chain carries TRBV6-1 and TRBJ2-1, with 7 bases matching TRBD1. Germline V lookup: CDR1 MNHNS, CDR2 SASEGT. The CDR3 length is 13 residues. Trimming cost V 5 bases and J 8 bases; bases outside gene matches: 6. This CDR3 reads CASSQRQGYEQFF. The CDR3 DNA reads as TGTGCCAGCAGTCAACGACAGGGATATGAGCAGTTCTTC.

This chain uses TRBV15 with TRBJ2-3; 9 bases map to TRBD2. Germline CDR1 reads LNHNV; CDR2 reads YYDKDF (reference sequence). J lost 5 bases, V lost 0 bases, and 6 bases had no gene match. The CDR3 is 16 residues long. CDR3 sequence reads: CATSRDGAGGLDTQYF. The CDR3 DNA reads TGTGCCACCAGCAGAGACGGGGCGGGGGGGCTAGATACGCAGTATTTT.

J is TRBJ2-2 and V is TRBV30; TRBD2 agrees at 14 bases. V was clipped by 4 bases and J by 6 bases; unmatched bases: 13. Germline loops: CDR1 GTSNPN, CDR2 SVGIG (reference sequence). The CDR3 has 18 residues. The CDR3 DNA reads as TGTGCCTGGATTGGTAGGGGACTAGCGGGAGAGGCGGCCGGGGAGCTGTTTTTT. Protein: CAWIGRGLAGEAAGELFF.

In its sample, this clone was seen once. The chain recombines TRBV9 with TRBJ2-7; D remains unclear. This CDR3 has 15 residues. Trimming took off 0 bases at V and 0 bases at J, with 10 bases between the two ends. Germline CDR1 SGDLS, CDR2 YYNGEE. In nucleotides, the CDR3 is TGTGCCAGCAGCGTAGATCAGGCAAGCTCCTACGAGCAGTACTTC. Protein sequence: CASSVDQASSYEQYF.

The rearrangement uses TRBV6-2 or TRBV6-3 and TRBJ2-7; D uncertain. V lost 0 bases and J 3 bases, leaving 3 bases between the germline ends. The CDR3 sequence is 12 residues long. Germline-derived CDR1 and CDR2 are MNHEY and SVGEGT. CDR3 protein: CASSYSVYEQYF. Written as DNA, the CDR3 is TGTGCCAGCAGTTACTCCGTCTACGAGCAGTACTTC.

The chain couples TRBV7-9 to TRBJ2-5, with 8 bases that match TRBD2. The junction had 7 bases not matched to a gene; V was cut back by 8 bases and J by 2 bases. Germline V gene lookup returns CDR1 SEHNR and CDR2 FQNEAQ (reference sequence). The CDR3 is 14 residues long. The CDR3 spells CASAPRGGQETQYF. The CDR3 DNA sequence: TGTGCCAGCGCCCCCCGGGGGGGGCAAGAGACCCAGTACTTC. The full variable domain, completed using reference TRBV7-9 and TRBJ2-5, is DTGVSQNPRHKITKRGQNVTFRCDPISEHNRLYWYRQTLGQGPEFLTYFQNEAQLEKSRLLSDRFSAERPKGSFSTLEIQRTEQGDSAMYLCASAPRGGQETQYFGPGTRLLVL.

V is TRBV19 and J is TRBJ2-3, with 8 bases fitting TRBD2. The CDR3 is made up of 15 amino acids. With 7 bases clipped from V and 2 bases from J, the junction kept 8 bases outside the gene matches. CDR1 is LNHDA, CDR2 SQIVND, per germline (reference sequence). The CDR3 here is CASTLSGSHTDTQYF. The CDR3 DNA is TGTGCCAGTACCCTCAGCGGGAGCCACACAGATACGCAGTATTTT.

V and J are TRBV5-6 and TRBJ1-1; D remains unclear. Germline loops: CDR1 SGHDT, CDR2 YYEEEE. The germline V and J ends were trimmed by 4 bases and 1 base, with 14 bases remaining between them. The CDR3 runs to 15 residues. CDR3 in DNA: TGTGCCAGCAGCCCCCCCGGGATAAGGAACACTGAAGCTTTCTTT. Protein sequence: CASSPPGIRNTEAFF.

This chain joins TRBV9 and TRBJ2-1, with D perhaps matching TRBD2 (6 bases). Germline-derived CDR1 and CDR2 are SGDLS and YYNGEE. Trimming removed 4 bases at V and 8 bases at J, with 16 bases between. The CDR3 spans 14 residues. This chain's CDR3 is CASSSSLAIYEQFF. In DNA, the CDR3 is TGTGCCAGCAGCTCCTCACTAGCTATCTATGAGCAGTTCTTC.

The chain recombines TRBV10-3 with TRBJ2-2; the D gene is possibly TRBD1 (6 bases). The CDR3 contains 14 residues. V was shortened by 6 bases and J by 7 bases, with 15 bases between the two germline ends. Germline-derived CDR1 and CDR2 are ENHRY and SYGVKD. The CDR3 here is CAIRFNRDNGELFF. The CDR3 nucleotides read TGTGCCATCAGGTTTAACAGGGACAACGGGGAGCTGTTTTTT.

CDR3 sequence (DNA): TGCGCCAGCAGCCGGGGAGGGGCCCGAGCCTACGAGCAGTACTTC. Amino acids: CASSRGGARAYEQYF. The genes are TRBV5-1 and TRBJ2-7; 7 bases match TRBD2. After removal of 4 bases from V and 2 bases from J, the junction contained 9 bases not matched to a gene. Germline-derived CDR1 and CDR2 are SGHRS and YFSETQ. CDR3 length: 15 amino acids.

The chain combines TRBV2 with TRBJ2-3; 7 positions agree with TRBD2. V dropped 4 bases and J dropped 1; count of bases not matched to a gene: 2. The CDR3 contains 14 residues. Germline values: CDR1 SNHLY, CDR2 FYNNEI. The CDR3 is CASSVAGGTDTQYF. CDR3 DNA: TGTGCCAGCAGTGTGGCGGGGGGCACAGATACGCAGTATTTT.

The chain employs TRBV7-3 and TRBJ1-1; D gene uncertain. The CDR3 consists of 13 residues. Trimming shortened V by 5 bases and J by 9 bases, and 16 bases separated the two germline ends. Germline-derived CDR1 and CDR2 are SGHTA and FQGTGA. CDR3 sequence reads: CASSTGSVEKAFF. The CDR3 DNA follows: TGTGCCAGCAGCACCGGGTCGGTAGAGAAAGCTTTCTTT. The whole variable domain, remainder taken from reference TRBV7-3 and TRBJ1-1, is GAGVSQTPSNKVTEKGKYVELRCDPISGHTALYWYRQSLGQGPEFLIYFQGTGAADDSGLPNDRFFAVRPEGSVSTLKIQRTERGDSAVYLCASSTGSVEKAFFGQGTRLTVV.

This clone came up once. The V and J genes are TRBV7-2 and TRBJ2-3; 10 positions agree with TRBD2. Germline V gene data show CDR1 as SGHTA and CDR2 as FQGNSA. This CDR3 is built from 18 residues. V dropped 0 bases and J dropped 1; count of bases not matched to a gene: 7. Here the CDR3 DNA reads TGTGCCAGCAGCTTAGCCAGACTAGCGGGCCTTCGCACAGATACGCAGTATTTT. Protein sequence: CASSLARLAGLRTDTQYF.

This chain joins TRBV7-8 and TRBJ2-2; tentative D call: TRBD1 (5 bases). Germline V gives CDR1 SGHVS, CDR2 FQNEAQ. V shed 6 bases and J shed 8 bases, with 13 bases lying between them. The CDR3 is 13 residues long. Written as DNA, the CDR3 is TGTGCCAGCAGTTACGACAGTGTGGGGGAGCTGTTTTTT. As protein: CASSYDSVGELFF.

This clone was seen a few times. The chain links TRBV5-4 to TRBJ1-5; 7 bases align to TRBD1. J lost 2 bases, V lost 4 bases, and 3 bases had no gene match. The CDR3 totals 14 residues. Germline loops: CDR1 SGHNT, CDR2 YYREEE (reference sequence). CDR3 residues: CASSIQGGNQPQHF. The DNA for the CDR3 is TGTGCCAGCAGCATTCAGGGGGGCAATCAGCCCCAGCATTTT.

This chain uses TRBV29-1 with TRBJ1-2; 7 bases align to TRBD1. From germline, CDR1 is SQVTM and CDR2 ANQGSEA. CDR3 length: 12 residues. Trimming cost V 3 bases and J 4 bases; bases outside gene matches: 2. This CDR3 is CSVDWTGYGYTF. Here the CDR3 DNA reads TGCAGCGTTGACTGGACAGGCTATGGCTACACCTTC.

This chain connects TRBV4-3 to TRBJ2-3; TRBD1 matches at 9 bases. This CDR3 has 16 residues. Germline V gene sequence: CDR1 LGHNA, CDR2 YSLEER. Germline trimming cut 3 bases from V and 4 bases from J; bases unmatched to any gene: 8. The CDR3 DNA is TGCGCCAGCAGCCACCCCGGGACAGGGTGGTCAGATACGCAGTATTTT. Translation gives CASSHPGTGWSDTQYF.

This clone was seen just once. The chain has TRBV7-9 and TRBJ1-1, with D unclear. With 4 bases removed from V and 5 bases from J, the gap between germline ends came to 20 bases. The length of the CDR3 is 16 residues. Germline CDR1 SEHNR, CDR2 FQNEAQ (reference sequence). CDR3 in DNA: TGTGCCAGCAGCTCCCCCACGGAGGGTTCGCGGACTGAAGCTTTCTTT. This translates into CASSSPTEGSRTEAFF. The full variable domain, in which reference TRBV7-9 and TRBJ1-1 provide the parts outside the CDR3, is DTGVSQNPRHKITKRGQNVTFRCDPISEHNRLYWYRQTLGQGPEFLTYFQNEAQLEKSRLLSDRFSAERPKGSFSTLEIQRTEQGDSAMYLCASSSPTEGSRTEAFFGQGTRLTVV.

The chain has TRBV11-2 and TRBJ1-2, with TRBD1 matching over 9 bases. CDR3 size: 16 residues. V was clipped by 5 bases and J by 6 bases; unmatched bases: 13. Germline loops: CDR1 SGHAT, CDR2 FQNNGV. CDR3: CASSLFGGQGGDGYTF. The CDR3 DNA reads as TGTGCCAGCAGCCTCTTCGGGGGACAGGGAGGCGATGGCTACACCTTC.

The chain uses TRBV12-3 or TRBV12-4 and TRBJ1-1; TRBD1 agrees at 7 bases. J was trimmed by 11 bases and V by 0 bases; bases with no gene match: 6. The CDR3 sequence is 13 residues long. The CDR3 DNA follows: TGTGCCAGCAGTTTAGCGGAGGGGGCGCGGGCTTTCTTT. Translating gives CASSLAEGARAFF.

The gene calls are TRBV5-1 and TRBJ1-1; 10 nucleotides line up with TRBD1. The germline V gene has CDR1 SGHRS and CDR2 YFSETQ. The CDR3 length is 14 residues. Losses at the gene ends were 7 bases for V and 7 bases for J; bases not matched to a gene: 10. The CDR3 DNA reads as TGCGCCAGCTCTCCGGGACAGGGGAGTGTTGAAGCTTTCTTT. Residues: CASSPGQGSVEAFF.

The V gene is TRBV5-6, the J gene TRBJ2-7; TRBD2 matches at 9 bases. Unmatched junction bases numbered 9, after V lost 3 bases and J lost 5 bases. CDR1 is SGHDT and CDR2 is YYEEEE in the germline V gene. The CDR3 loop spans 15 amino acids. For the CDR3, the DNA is TGTGCCAGCAGCTCCTCGGGCGGGAGGGAGCACGAGCAGTACTTC. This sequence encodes CASSSSGGREHEQYF.